The source of this T cell receptor beta chain is a study of shared clonotypes between healthy human individuals. CD45RO-negative CD8 cells positively selected for CCR7 made up the naive population, which excluded terminally differentiated effector memory CD45RA+ cells. Adults of Caucasian background living in Nashville, Tennessee made up all donors. Assay: immunoSEQ multiplex PCR; the TCRdb copy retains only in-frame clones and omits some. The sample includes about 2.2 million clones, about 93% seen only once; the top ten take more than 1.5%. Germline CDR1 reads LNHDA; CDR2 reads SQIVND (reference sequence). Trimming stripped 1 base from V and 5 bases from J, with 12 bases between. The CDR3 sequence is 15 residues long.

Sample: naive CD8+ T cells from PBMCs. This clonotype originated in a young man in good health. Some clones in this sample may be carry-over from other donors' samples. The genes are TRBV19 and TRBJ2-1; no firm D call. CDR3 DNA sequence: TGTGCCAGTAGTATAGTCATTGGTCTCCACAATGAGCAGTTCTTC. The encoded protein is CASSIVIGLHNEQFF.